This paragraph covers one TCR beta chain sequence. Its antigen is not known. The CDR3 covers 16 residues. V lost 4 bases, J lost 1 base, and 7 bases stayed unmatched. Germline V gene sequence: CDR1 SGHKS, CDR2 YYEKEE (reference sequence). The sample originates from a study of T cell responses to AZD1222 COVID-19 vaccine. General study findings and limits: Close to half of spike-specific TCRs reportedly recognize unmutated variant regions.

TCRdb keeps only in-frame clones here, not all; method: immunoSEQ multiplex PCR. Here the sample spans 140,000 to 150,000 clones, about nine tenths being singletons. The chain links TRBV5-5 to TRBJ1-1; TRBD1 matches 10 bases. This clonotype was obtained from an adult in good health. The material was peripheral blood, obtained on day 0 of AZD1222 vaccination. The CDR3 loop reads CASSNRQGAGNTEAFF. The CDR3 DNA follows: TGTGCCAGCAGCAATAGACAGGGGGCGGGGAACACTGAAGCTTTCTTT.